This T cell receptor beta chain is drawn from a study of T cells after somatic rescue of genetic block. The CDR3 length is 15 residues. The V gene end was trimmed by 4 bases and the J gene end by 5 bases; junction bases not matched to a gene: 12. Germline CDR1 and CDR2: SQVTM and ANQGSEA. Sequencing used immunoSEQ multiplex PCR; TCRdb keeps in-frame clones, though not all of them. Among 70,000 to 95,000 clones listed, 70% to 90% were seen once. The origin of this receptor is a woman under 30. The genes are TRBV29-1 and TRBJ1-2, with 8 bases matching TRBD1. The sequenced material came from peripheral blood mononuclear cells (PBMCs). This CDR3 reads CSVGTPGGDFYGYTF. The CDR3 coding sequence is TGCAGCGTTGGGACCCCAGGGGGCGATTTTTATGGCTACACCTTC.